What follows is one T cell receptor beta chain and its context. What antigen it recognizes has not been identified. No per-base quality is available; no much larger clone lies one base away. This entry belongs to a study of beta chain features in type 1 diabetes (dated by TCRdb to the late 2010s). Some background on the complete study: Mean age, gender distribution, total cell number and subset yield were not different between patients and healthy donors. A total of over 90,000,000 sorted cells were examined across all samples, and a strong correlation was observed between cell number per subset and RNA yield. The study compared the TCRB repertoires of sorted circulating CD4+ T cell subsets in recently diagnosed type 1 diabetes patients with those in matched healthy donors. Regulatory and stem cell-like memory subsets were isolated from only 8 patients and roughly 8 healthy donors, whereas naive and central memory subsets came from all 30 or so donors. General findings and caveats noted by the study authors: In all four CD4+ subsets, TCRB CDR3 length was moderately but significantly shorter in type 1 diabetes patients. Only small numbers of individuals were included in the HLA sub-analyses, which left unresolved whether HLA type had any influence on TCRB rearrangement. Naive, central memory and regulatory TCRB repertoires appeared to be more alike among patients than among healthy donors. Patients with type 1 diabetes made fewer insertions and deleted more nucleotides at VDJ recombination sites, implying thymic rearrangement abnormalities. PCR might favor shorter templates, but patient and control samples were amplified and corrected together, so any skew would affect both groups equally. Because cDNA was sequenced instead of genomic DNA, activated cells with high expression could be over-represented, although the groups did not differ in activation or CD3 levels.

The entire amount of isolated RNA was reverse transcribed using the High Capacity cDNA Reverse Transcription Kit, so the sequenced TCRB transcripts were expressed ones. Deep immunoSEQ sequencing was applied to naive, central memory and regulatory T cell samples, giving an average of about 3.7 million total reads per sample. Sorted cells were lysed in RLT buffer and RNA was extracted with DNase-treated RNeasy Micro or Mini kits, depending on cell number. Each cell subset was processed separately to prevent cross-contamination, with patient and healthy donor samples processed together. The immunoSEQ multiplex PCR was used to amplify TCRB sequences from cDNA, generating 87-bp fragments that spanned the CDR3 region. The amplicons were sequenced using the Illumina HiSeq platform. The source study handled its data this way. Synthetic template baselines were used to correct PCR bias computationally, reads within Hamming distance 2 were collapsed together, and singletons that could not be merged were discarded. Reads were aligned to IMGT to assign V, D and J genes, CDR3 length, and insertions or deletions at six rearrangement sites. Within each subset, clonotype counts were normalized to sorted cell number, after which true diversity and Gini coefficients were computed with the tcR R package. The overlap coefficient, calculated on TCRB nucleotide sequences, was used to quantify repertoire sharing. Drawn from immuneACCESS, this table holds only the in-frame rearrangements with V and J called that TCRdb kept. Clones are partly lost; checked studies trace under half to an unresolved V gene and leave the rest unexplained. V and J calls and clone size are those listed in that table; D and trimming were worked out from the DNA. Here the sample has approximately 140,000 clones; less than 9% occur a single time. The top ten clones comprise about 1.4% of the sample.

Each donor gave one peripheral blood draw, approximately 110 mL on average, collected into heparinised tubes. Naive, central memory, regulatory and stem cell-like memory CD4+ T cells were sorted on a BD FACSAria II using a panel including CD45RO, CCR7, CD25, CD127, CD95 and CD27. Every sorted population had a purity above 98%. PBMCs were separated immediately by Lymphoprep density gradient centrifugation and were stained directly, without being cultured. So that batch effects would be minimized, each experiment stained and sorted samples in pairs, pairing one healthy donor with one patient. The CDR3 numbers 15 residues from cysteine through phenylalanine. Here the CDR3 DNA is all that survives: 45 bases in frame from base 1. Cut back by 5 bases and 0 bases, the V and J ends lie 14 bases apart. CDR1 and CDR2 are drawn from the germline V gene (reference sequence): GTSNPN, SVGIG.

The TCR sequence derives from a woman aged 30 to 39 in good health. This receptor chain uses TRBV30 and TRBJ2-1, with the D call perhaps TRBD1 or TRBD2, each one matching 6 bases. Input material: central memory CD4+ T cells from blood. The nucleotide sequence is TGTGCCTGGGGTGGGGGGACAAGCTCCTACAATGAGCAGTTCTTC. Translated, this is CAWGGGTSSYNEQFF. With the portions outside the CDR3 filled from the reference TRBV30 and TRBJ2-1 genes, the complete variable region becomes SQTIHQWPATLVQPVGSPLSLECTVEGTSNPNLYWYRQAAGRGLQLLFYSVGIGQISSEVPQNLSASRPQDRQFILSSKKLLLSDSGFYLCAWGGGTSSYNEQFFGPGTRLTVL.